Listed below are T cell receptor beta chains from one sample, sequenced in a study of blood T cell repertoires in COVID-19. Some clones are missing from TCRdb's copy, which holds only in-frame ones; the method was immunoSEQ multiplex PCR. The table records 350,000 to 550,000 clones, 75% to 90% of them present only once. The sequenced sample consisted of peripheral blood. These TCRs come from a woman aged 30 to 39 with acute or convalescent COVID-19. Each CDR3 is given with its conserved first and last residue. A D gene is named only where the DNA matches it firmly. The size field is filled for only some rows; it gives once, few, many or a size class.

>TRBJ1-2|TRBD1|TRBV19|.
CASRPTDRGPYGYTF
TGTGCCAGTAGGCCGACGGACAGGGGGCCCTATGGCTACACCTTC
>TRBJ1-2|TRBD1|TRBV3-1/TRBV3-2|once
CASSQGPGTGRKGYTF
TGTGCCAGCAGCCAAGGCCCCGGGACAGGAAGGAAGGGCTACACCTTC
>TRBJ2-3|TRBD1|TRBV7-8|once
CASSLASTGDRLTDTQYF
TGTGCCAGCAGCTTAGCTTCGACCGGGGACAGGCTCACAGATACGCAGTATTTT
>TRBJ2-3|.|TRBV19|.
CASSIGTGITDTQYF
TGTGCCAGTAGTATAGGCACAGGGATCACAGATACGCAGTATTTT
>TRBJ1-2|TRBD1|TRBV5-6|.
CASSSLGTGGGGYTF
TGTGCCAGCAGCTCATTAGGGACAGGGGGCGGCGGCTACACCTTC
>TRBJ1-5|.|TRBV2|.
CASSVFGSNQPQHF
TGTGCCAGCAGTGTTTTCGGGAGCAATCAGCCCCAGCATTTT
>TRBJ2-3|.|TRBV24-1|.
CAASGNRGTDTQYF
TGTGCCGCCTCCGGGAACAGGGGCACAGATACGCAGTATTTT
>TRBJ1-3|.|TRBV9|.
CASSVGPRFSGNTIYF
TGTGCCAGCAGCGTAGGCCCGAGATTCTCTGGAAACACCATATATTTT
>TRBJ2-3|.|TRBV7-9|.
CASSFAGQRTDTQYF
TGTGCCAGCAGCTTCGCGGGACAGAGGACAGATACGCAGTATTTT
>TRBJ1-3|.|TRBV6-5|.
CASSLWAGNVNTIYF
TGTGCCAGCAGTTTGTGGGCAGGGAATGTGAACACCATATATTTT
>TRBJ1-1|TRBD1|TRBV5-1|.
CASSLESPGTGEAFF
TGCGCCAGCAGCTTGGAATCCCCTGGGACAGGGGAAGCTTTCTTT
>TRBJ2-5|TRBD2|TRBV4-1|.
CASSQERGLAGGQETQYF
TGCGCCAGCAGCCAAGAAAGGGGACTAGCGGGGGGGCAGGAGACCCAGTACTTC
>TRBJ2-3|TRBD2|TRBV6-5|.
CASSYSRGGRDTQYF
TGTGCCAGCAGTTATTCCCGGGGGGGCCGGGATACGCAGTATTTT
>TRBJ2-1|TRBD1|TRBV18|.
CASSPLQGAYNEQFF
TGTGCCAGCTCACCACTCCAGGGGGCTTACAATGAGCAGTTCTTC
>TRBJ1-5|TRBD1|TRBV28|.
CASSLLQGAGQPQHF
TGTGCCAGCAGTTTACTCCAGGGGGCCGGTCAGCCCCAGCATTTT
>TRBJ1-2|TRBD1|TRBV7-9|.
CASSSSKTGSSYGYTF
TGTGCCAGCAGCTCAAGTAAGACAGGGAGCTCCTATGGCTACACCTTC
>TRBJ1-3|TRBD1|TRBV5-1|.
CASSGQGTQNGNTIYF
TGCGCCAGCAGCGGACAGGGGACGCAGAATGGAAACACCATATATTTT
>TRBJ1-2|.|TRBV29-1|.
CSVSRAALSQGYGYTF
TGCAGCGTCTCAAGGGCGGCGTTATCACAGGGCTATGGCTACACCTTC
>TRBJ1-1|.|TRBV11-2|.
CASSPDTGPEAFF
TGTGCCAGCAGTCCAGACACTGGCCCTGAAGCTTTCTTT
>TRBJ1-1|TRBD1|TRBV6-2/TRBV6-3|.
CASSFTGGETEAFF
TGTGCCAGCAGCTTTACAGGGGGGGAGACTGAAGCTTTCTTT
>TRBJ1-2|.|TRBV12-3/TRBV12-4|.
CASSLVREAGYTF
TGTGCCAGCAGTTTAGTCAGGGAGGCTGGCTACACCTTC
>TRBJ2-1|TRBD2|TRBV28|.
CASSLWPGGGTSINNEQFF
TGTGCCAGCAGTTTATGGCCGGGAGGGGGGACTAGTATCAACAATGAGCAGTTCTTC
>TRBJ2-3|.|TRBV5-4|.
CASSLGRREGTDTQYF
TGTGCCAGCAGCTTGGGTCGGAGAGAGGGCACAGATACGCAGTATTTT
>TRBJ2-5|.|TRBV12-3/TRBV12-4|.
CASTHDRIKTQYF
TGTGCCAGCACCCACGACAGGATTAAGACCCAGTACTTC
>TRBJ1-1|.|TRBV29-1|.
CSVSQVLNTEAFF
TGCAGCGTGAGCCAGGTCTTGAACACTGAAGCTTTCTTT
>TRBJ1-4|.|TRBV21-1|.
CASSPLSLRQGASNEKLFF
TGTGCCAGCAGCCCCCTCAGTTTGAGACAGGGGGCTTCTAATGAAAAACTGTTTTTT
>TRBJ2-7|.|TRBV15|.
CATSRDQQGSYEQYF
TGTGCCACCAGCAGAGATCAACAGGGATCCTACGAGCAGTACTTC
>TRBJ1-3|.|TRBV28|.
CASSLTVDRSRLISGNTIYF
TGTGCCAGCAGTTTAACAGTCGACAGGAGCCGATTAATTTCTGGAAACACCATATATTTT
>TRBJ2-1|.|TRBV2|.
CASSRHRDFNEQFF
TGTGCCAGCAGCAGACACCGGGACTTCAATGAGCAGTTCTTC
>TRBJ2-7|.|TRBV27|.
CASSSDEQYF
TGTGCCAGCAGTTCCGACGAGCAGTACTTC
>TRBJ2-7|.|TRBV29-1|.
CSVGRGPGAYEQYF
TGCAGCGTTGGGCGCGGTCCCGGCGCCTACGAGCAGTACTTC
>TRBJ1-1|.|TRBV2|.
CATSVRQGGSFF
TGTGCCACCTCAGTGAGGCAGGGTGGGTCTTTCTTT
>TRBJ1-2|.|TRBV6-5|.
CASRRDRQANYGYTF
TGTGCCAGCAGACGCGACAGACAAGCTAACTATGGCTACACCTTC
>TRBJ2-1|TRBD2|TRBV3-1/TRBV3-2|.
CASSQRGIYNEQFF
TGTGCCAGCAGCCAGCGGGGGATCTACAATGAGCAGTTCTTC
>TRBJ1-1|.|TRBV10-3|.
CAISESIIGRGEAFF
TGTGCCATCAGTGAGTCAATTATCGGGAGGGGGGAAGCTTTCTTT
>TRBJ2-2|.|TRBV7-9|.
CASSLEKGLLPYTGELFF
TGTGCCAGCAGCTTAGAGAAAGGACTACTCCCTTACACCGGGGAGCTGTTTTTT
>TRBJ2-3|TRBD2|TRBV5-6|.
CASSSRGGDGTDTQYF
TGTGCCAGCAGCTCGCGGGGGGGCGATGGCACAGATACGCAGTATTTT
>TRBJ1-1|.|TRBV19|.
CASSFSGGTEAFF
TGTGCCAGTAGTTTCTCCGGCGGCACTGAAGCTTTCTTT
>TRBJ2-3|TRBD1|TRBV6-1|.
CASSEAGVDRADTQYF
TGTGCCAGCAGTGAAGCTGGGGTGGACAGGGCAGATACGCAGTATTTT
>TRBJ2-7|TRBD1|TRBV29-1|.
CSVWSQTGLKTYEQYF
TGCAGCGTTTGGTCCCAGACAGGGCTAAAGACCTACGAGCAGTACTTC
>TRBJ2-2|.|TRBV7-3|few
CASSLRTGELFF
TGTGCCAGCAGCTTGCGGACCGGGGAGCTGTTTTTT
>TRBJ1-5|TRBD1|TRBV28|.
CASSIAGGGNQPQHF
TGTGCCAGCAGTATAGCAGGGGGCGGCAATCAGCCCCAGCATTTT
>TRBJ1-1|.|TRBV2|few
CASRRQSFATEAFF
TGTGCCAGCAGGAGACAGTCGTTCGCCACTGAAGCTTTCTTT
>TRBJ1-1|TRBD1|TRBV19|few
CASSVTGSNTEAFF
TGTGCCAGTAGTGTGACAGGGTCGAACACTGAAGCTTTCTTT
>TRBJ1-2|TRBD1|TRBV10-3|.
CATSDRAGYTF
TGTGCCACCTCCGACAGGGCTGGCTACACCTTC
>TRBJ2-2|.|TRBV24-1|.
CATQYTTGELFF
TGTGCCACCCAATATACAACCGGGGAGCTGTTTTTT
>TRBJ2-7|TRBD2|TRBV30|.
CAWSVLAGGKFYEQYF
TGTGCCTGGAGTGTGTTAGCGGGGGGCAAATTCTACGAGCAGTACTTC
>TRBJ1-1|TRBD1|TRBV30|.
CAWTLGTGMTEAFF
TGTGCCTGGACCCTCGGGACAGGGATGACTGAAGCTTTCTTT